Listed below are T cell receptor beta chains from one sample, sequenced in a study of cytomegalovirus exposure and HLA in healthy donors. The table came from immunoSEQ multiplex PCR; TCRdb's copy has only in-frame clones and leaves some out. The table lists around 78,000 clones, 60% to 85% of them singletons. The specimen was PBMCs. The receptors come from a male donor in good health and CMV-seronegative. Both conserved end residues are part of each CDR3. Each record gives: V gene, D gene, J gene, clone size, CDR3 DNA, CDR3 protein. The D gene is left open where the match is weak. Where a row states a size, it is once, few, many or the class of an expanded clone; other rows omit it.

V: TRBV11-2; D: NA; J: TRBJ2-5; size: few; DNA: TGTGCCAGCAGCGGGGAGGGACGAAAGGGGGACTTC; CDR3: CASSGEGRKGDF
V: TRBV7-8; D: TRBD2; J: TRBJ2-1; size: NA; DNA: TGTGCCAGCAGCTTAGGCGCGGGACTAGTGGTGTATGAGCAGTTCTTC; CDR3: CASSLGAGLVVYEQFF
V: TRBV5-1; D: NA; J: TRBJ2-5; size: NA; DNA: TGCGCCAGCAGCCCCCTCCGGGACTTAGAGACCCAGTACTTC; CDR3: CASSPLRDLETQYF
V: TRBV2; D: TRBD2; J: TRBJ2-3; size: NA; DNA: TGTGCCAGCAGGTGGACTAGCGGAGGGGGACCTACGCAGTATTTT; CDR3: CASRWTSGGGPTQYF
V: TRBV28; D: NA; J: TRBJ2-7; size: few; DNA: TGTGCCAGCCAAACAGGGCTCTCCTACGAGCAGTACTTC; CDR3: CASQTGLSYEQYF
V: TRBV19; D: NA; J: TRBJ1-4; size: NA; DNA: TGTGCCAGTAGTTCTACTTACGATGAAAAACTGTTTTTT; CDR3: CASSSTYDEKLFF
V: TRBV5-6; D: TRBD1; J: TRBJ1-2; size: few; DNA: TGTGCCAGCAGCTTTAGAGGGGGCTATTATGGCTACACCTTC; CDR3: CASSFRGGYYGYTF
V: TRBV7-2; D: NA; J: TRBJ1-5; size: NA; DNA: TGTGCCACCTCTACGGGAAGCTATCAGCCCCAGCATTTT; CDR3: CATSTGSYQPQHF
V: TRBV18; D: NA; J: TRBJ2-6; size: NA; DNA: TGTGCCAGCTCCCCCGGAGGGGGCCCCTCTGGGGCCAACGTCCTGACTTTC; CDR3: CASSPGGGPSGANVLTF
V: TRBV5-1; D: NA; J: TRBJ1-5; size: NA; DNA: TGCGCCAGCAGCTCAGACAGCCGCAATCAGCCCCAGCATTTT; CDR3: CASSSDSRNQPQHF
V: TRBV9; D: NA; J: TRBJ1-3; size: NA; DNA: TGTGCCAGCAGCGTGGCCGGTGGACAGACTGAATCTGGAAACACCATATATTTT; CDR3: CASSVAGGQTESGNTIYF
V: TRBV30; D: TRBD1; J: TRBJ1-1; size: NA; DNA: TGTGCCTGGAAAGGAGGGGGCCTCACTGAAGCTTTCTTT; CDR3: CAWKGGGLTEAFF
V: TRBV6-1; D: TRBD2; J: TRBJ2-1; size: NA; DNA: TGTGCCAGCAGTGACCAACCAGCGGGAGGCGGGACAAATGAGCAGTTCTTC; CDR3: CASSDQPAGGGTNEQFF
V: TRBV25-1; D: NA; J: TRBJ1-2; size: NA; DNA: TGTGCCAGCAGTGCACAGACAACTAACTATGGCTACACCTTC; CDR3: CASSAQTTNYGYTF
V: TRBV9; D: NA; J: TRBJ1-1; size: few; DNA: TGTGCCAGCAGCCAGGGTCTGAACACTGAAGCTTTCTTT; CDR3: CASSQGLNTEAFF
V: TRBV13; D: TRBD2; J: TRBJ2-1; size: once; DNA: TGTGCCAGCAGCTACCCGGGACTAGCGGGACAGATTGGGTTCTTC; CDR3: CASSYPGLAGQIGFF
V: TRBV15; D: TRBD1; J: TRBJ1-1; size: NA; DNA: TGTGCCACCAGCAAGCGACAGGGCCGCGGCACTGAAGCTTTCTTT; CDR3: CATSKRQGRGTEAFF
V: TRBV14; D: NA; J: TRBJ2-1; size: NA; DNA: TGTGCCAGCAGCCAAGAAACGGCAAGGACATGGGGATCCTACAATGAGCAGTTCTTC; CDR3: CASSQETARTWGSYNEQFF
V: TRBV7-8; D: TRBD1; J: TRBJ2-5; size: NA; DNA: TGTGCCAGCAGCCCTACGGCCCGGGACAGGGGGAAGGTTGGCCAGTACTTC; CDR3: CASSPTARDRGKVGQYF
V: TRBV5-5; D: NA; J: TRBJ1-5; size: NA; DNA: TGTGCCAGCAGCTCATTCAGGGCGAATCAGCCCCAGCATTTT; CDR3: CASSSFRANQPQHF